The source of this TCR beta chain is a study of blood T cell repertoires in COVID-19 (dated by TCRdb to 2018 to 2021). Turning to the overall study: Samples from collaborators originated in the United States, Italy and Spain and spanned both the acute and convalescent phases of COVID-19. Deeply sampled blood TCRbeta repertoires from subjects exposed to, actively infected with, or recovered from COVID-19 were included in the dataset. HLA class I and class II types, where available, came from metadata supplied by the sample provider rather than from assay-based typing. Samples came from the ongoing ImmuneRACE study (first 160 participants) plus 1,254 subjects from 6 global collaborators. Nearly every sample came with metadata listing a de-identified subject ID, COVID-19 status, age in years and sex. The prospective study material was composed of cDNA or gDNA derived from T cells, B-cell-depleted T cells, or PBMCs. The repertoires were released in a freely available public database intended as a resource for research on the immune response to SARS-CoV-2.

TCRbeta CDR3 regions were amplified from genomic DNA by means of the immunoSEQ Assay, a bias-controlled multiplex PCR. Regarding the original processing steps: The number of nucleated cells in each sample was estimated by amplification of reference gene primers within the assay. To quantify the absolute abundance of each unique TCRbeta CDR3 rearrangement, sequence reads were collapsed and filtered. For each sample, productive Simpson clonality was calculated as the square root of Simpson's diversity index across productive rearrangements. The clones in this table, taken by TCRdb from immuneACCESS, are in-frame only. Not every clone is retained; where verified, under half of the shortfall comes from an unresolved V gene, and the cause of the rest is unknown. V and J calls and clone size are given by that table; D and trimming were obtained from the DNA. This sample is represented by 80,000 to 85,000 clones; under 90% of them were singletons. The ten top clones hold about an eighth of the sample.

The germline V gene (reference sequence) supplies CDR1 SGHNT and CDR2 YYREEE. Ends trimmed: V by 9 bases, J by 4 bases; bases unmatched to a gene: 9. The CDR3 spans 13 residues, from the cysteine through the phenylalanine. The CDR3 DNA has 39 bases and is translated from base 1. In the case of this clone: What this receptor recognizes is not known. No quality values exist for individual bases; no much larger clone is one base distant.

Each collaborating institution followed its own protocols to collect whole blood in K2EDTA tubes. Collaborator samples were shipped for TCRbeta analysis as frozen whole blood, isolated PBMCs, or DNA extracted from either sample type. Overall study outcomes, separate from this receptor: The amount of clinical and demographic metadata varied by source and participant and was provided uncurated.

Sequenced input: peripheral blood. The chain joins TRBV5-4 to TRBJ2-5, with 7 bases matching TRBD2. The clonotype originates from a human donor in a cohort sampled during active COVID-19. The nucleotides read TGTGCCACCTCACGCGGGGGAAGAGAGACCCAGTACTTC. Translated, it reads CATSRGGRETQYF.